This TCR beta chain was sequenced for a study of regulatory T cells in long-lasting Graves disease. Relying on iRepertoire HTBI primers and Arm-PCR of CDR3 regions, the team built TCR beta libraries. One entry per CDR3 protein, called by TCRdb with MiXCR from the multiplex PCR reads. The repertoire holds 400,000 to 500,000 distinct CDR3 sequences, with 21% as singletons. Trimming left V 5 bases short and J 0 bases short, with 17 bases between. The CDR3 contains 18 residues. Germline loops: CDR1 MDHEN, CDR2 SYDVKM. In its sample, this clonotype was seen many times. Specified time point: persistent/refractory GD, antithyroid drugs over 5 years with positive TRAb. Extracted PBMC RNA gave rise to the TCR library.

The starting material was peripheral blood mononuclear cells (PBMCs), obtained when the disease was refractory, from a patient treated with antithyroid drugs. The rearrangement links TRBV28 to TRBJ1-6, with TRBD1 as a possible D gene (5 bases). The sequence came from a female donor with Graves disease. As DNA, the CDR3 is TGTGCCAGCAGTCGCGGAGGGGCTTCCTACTCCTATAATTCACCCCTCCACTTT. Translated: CASSRGGASYSYNSPLHF.